This TCR beta chain was observed in a study of blood T cell repertoires in COVID-19. Produced via immunoSEQ multiplex PCR; TCRdb's table is partial and in-frame only. The table shows approximately 140,000 clones, with approximately 84% occurring only once. Germline V gene data show CDR1 as KGHDR and CDR2 as SFDVKD. This CDR3 is built from 13 residues. With 7 bases clipped from V and 1 base from J, the junction kept 1 base outside the gene matches. Sequenced input: peripheral blood. The sequence came from a woman aged 80 or older with acute or convalescent COVID-19. This chain links TRBV24-1 with TRBJ2-3; 7 nucleotides line up with TRBD1. The CDR3 DNA is TGTGCCACCAGGGGGACAGGCACAGATACGCAGTATTTT. This codes for CATRGTGTDTQYF.